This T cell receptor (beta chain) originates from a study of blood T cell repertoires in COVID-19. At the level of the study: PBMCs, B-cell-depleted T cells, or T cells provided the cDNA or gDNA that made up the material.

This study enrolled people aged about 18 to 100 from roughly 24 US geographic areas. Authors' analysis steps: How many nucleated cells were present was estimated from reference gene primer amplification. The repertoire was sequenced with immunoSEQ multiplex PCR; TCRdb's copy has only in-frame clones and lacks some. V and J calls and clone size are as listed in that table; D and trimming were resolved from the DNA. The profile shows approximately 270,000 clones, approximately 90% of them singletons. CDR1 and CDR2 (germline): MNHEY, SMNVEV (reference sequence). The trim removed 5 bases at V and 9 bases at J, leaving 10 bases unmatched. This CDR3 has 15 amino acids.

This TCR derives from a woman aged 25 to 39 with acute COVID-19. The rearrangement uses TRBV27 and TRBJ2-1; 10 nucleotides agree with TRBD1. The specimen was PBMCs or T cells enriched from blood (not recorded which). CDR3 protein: CASSLTGQGYGEQFF. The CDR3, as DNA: TGTGCCAGCAGTCTCACGGGACAGGGGTATGGTGAGCAGTTCTTC.